The 12 T cell receptor beta chains listed next were all sequenced from one sample in a study of control samples from healthy donors and cancer patients. The method was immunoSEQ multiplex PCR; TCRdb's version includes in-frame clones alone and lacks a portion of them. Here the sample spans more than 95,000 clones, roughly nine tenths being singletons. Sequencing used blood. The receptors were gathered from a man aged 18 to 30 in good health.

The rearrangement links TRBV24-1 to TRBJ1-5, with D possibly being TRBD1 (5 bases). The CDR3 is 15 residues long. The V end was cut by 4 bases, the J end by 2 bases, with 11 bases between. In germline, CDR1 is KGHDR, CDR2 SFDVKD. CDR3 nucleotide sequence: TGTGCCACCAGTGACCGGACGGGGGGCAATCAGCCCCAGCATTTT. This translates into CATSDRTGGNQPQHF.

V gene TRBV30 combines with J gene TRBJ1-1, with unresolved D. The CDR3 is 13 amino acids. Germline V gene lookup returns CDR1 GTSNPN and CDR2 SVGIG (reference sequence). V lost 0 bases, J lost 4 bases, and 9 bases lay in between. The CDR3 reads CAWSVLSGTEAFF. The CDR3 DNA follows: TGTGCCTGGAGTGTTCTCTCGGGCACTGAAGCTTTCTTT.

The chain couples TRBV6-1 to TRBJ1-1; no reliable D call. The V gene's germline CDR1 is MNHNS and CDR2 SASEGT. Trimming cost V 2 bases and J 5 bases, with 21 bases left between them. The CDR3 length is 17 residues. The DNA of the CDR3 is TGTGCCAGCAGTGAAATTATTTCTCCCCTGACGGGGACTGAAGCTTTCTTT. Its translation is CASSEIISPLTGTEAFF.

This clone occurred once. The gene calls are TRBV10-3 and TRBJ1-1; D remains ambiguous. CDR1 ENHRY and CDR2 SYGVKD come from the germline V gene. V gave up 2 bases and J gave up 0 bases, with 7 bases separating them. The CDR3 loop spans 14 amino acids. The CDR3 nucleotides read TGTGCCATCAGTGAGAGGAGTATGAACACTGAAGCTTTCTTT. Its protein is CAISERSMNTEAFF.

J is TRBJ1-2 and V is TRBV25-1; TRBD1 aligns across 8 bases. The CDR3 runs 14 residues. Germline CDR1 is MGHDK and CDR2 is SYGVNS. After removal of 2 bases from V and 7 bases from J, the junction contained 6 bases not matched to a gene. The CDR3 DNA follows: TGTGCCAGCAGTGAAGCAGGGGGCGAAGTTGGCTACACCTTC. Translating it yields CASSEAGGEVGYTF.

The chain employs TRBV28 and TRBJ1-6; D is unresolved. CDR1 is MDHEN, CDR2 SYDVKM, per germline. The CDR3 runs to 13 residues. The V end lost 6 bases, the J end lost 4 bases, and 7 bases lay between the germline ends. The CDR3, as DNA: TGTGCCAGCAGGGTATTTTATAATTCACCCCTCCACTTT. Its protein is CASRVFYNSPLHF.

Details on this clone: A junction end diverges from the germline sequence, so it may reflect a read error. The chain links TRBV7-2 to TRBJ2-6, with D maybe TRBD1 (5 bases). The CDR3 is made up of 12 amino acids. In germline, CDR1 is SGHTA, CDR2 FQGNSA. Written as DNA, the CDR3 is TGTGCCAGCAGCCCCCCCCCAGGGCTCTCTATTTTC. It is translated as CASSPPPGLSIF.

The genes are TRBV27 and TRBJ2-1; 8 bases are shared with TRBD1. V trimming: 6 bases; J trimming: 7 bases; junction bases outside the gene matches: 17. CDR3 length: 17 amino acids. CDR1 and CDR2 from the germline V gene are MNHEY and SMNVEV (reference sequence). The CDR3 DNA reads TGTGCCAGCAGCCTCGGCGCGGGACAGGTGGGATGGAATGAGCAGTTCTTC. Translation: CASSLGAGQVGWNEQFF.

The J gene is TRBJ1-1, the V gene TRBV5-1; TRBD1 matches 9 bases. The V segment lost 0 bases and the J segment 9 bases; nucleotides outside the gene matches: 6. Germline V CDR1 and CDR2: SGHRS, YFSETQ. The CDR3 sequence is 14 residues long. CDR3 residues: CASSLVEGQGKAFF. DNA of the CDR3: TGCGCCAGCAGCTTGGTCGAGGGACAGGGTAAAGCTTTCTTT.

The rearrangement joins TRBV5-6 to TRBJ2-3; D is possibly TRBD1 (5 bases). This CDR3 is built from 16 residues. Trimming pared 2 bases from V and 3 bases from J, leaving 16 bases between. Germline V gene lookup returns CDR1 SGHDT and CDR2 YYEEEE. CDR3 region: CASSFPDRAGTDTQYF. The CDR3 coding sequence is TGTGCCAGCAGCTTCCCTGACAGAGCTGGAACAGATACGCAGTATTTT. Full variable domain (missing parts from reference TRBV5-6 and TRBJ2-3): DAGVTQSPTHLIKTRGQQVTLRCSPKSGHDTVSWYQQALGQGPQFIFQYYEEEERQRGNFPDRFSGHQFPNYSSELNVNALLLGDSALYLCASSFPDRAGTDTQYFGPGTRLTVL.

The chain is built from TRBV7-6 and TRBJ1-4; 7 nucleotides match TRBD1. Germline assignment: CDR1 SGHVS and CDR2 FNYEAQ. The V and J ends lost 4 bases and 10 bases, in that order; junction bases with no gene match: 6. This CDR3 has 13 residues. The CDR3 spells CASSSIAGGKLFF. The CDR3 region has the DNA TGTGCCAGCAGCTCTATAGCAGGGGGAAAACTGTTTTTT. Together with reference TRBV7-6 and TRBJ1-4, the CDR3 gives the full variable domain: GAGVSQSPRYKVTKRGQDVALRCDPISGHVSLYWYRQALGQGPEFLTYFNYEAQQDKSGLPNDRFSAERPEGSISTLTIQRTEQRDSAMYRCASSSIAGGKLFFGSGTQLSVL.

This clone was seen only once. The V call is TRBV9, the J call TRBJ2-7; D may match TRBD1 or TRBD2 (5 bases each). Looked up from germline, CDR1 is SGDLS and CDR2 is YYNGEE. CDR3 length equals 15 residues. Trimming stripped 4 bases from V and 5 bases from J, with 19 bases between. The CDR3 here is CASSLTAGGLDEQYF. CDR3 nucleotide sequence: TGTGCCAGCAGCCTAACCGCTGGGGGTTTGGACGAGCAGTACTTC.